The 21 T cell receptor beta chains given below trace back to one sample, sequenced in a study of cytomegalovirus exposure and HLA in healthy donors. The PCR had 60 Vbeta and 13 Jbeta primers. Data came from immunoSEQ multiplex PCR; TCRdb stores just in-frame clones and leaves some out. The sample carries about 200,000 clones, 65% to 90% recorded once. The material sequenced was PBMCs. These receptors all come from a girl aged 10 to 17 in good health and CMV-seronegative.

This clone appeared a single time. The chain has TRBV5-1 and TRBJ2-3; 11 nucleotides match TRBD2. CDR1 and CDR2 (germline): SGHRS, YFSETQ. The V segment lost 4 bases and the J segment 2 bases; nucleotides outside the gene matches: 18. The CDR3 is 20 residues long. The CDR3 sequence: CASSPYFGLAGGLSTDTQYF. CDR3 DNA sequence: TGCGCCAGCAGCCCCTATTTTGGTCTAGCGGGAGGCCTTTCCACAGATACGCAGTATTTT.

V is TRBV6-1 and J is TRBJ1-1, with 10 bases that match TRBD1. Germline assignment: CDR1 MNHNS and CDR2 SASEGT. The ends lost 1 base at V and 4 bases at J; junction bases unmatched: 12. The CDR3 has 18 residues. The CDR3 DNA is TGTGCCAGCAGTGAAGAAATCGACAGGGGGCATAGGGTCACTGAAGCTTTCTTT. Translating it yields CASSEEIDRGHRVTEAFF.

The V and J genes are TRBV29-1 and TRBJ1-1; TRBD1 matches at 7 bases. V lost 7 bases to trimming and J lost 4 bases; unmatched junction nucleotides: 9. The CDR3 is 13 residues long. CDR1 is SQVTM and CDR2 is ANQGSEA in the germline V gene. The CDR3 DNA reads as TGCAGCGCGACGTCGACAGGGCCCACTGAAGCTTTCTTT. This sequence encodes CSATSTGPTEAFF.

This clone was detected only a few times. This chain joins TRBV29-1 and TRBJ1-2; 8 bases are a match to TRBD1. The CDR3 is 13 residues long. Germline CDR1 SQVTM, CDR2 ANQGSEA. J lost 0 bases, V lost 7 bases, and 4 bases had no gene match. The CDR3 sequence is CSGGTGPNYGYTF. CDR3 sequence (DNA): TGCAGCGGGGGGACAGGCCCTAACTATGGCTACACCTTC.

CDR3 sequence (DNA): TGTGCCAGCAGTGAAGGGTCGGGAGAGCAGTACTTC. It is translated as CASSEGSGEQYF. The chain joins TRBV6-1 to TRBJ2-7; TRBD2 is a possible D gene (5 bases). The V end lost 1 base, the J end lost 7 bases, and 8 bases lay between the germline ends. Germline V gives CDR1 MNHNS, CDR2 SASEGT. CDR3 size: 12 residues.

This chain connects TRBV4-2 to TRBJ2-1; possible D gene TRBD2, 7 bases. CDR3 size: 16 residues. Trimming stripped 0 bases from V and 5 bases from J, with 14 bases between. Germline V gene data show CDR1 as LGHNA and CDR2 as YNFKEQ. The CDR3 sequence: CASSQDLRGGNNEQFF. The CDR3 DNA reads as TGTGCCAGCAGCCAAGATCTGAGGGGGGGGAACAATGAGCAGTTCTTC.

This clone was observed once. The CDR3 protein is CASSRRSSYNSPLHF. The CDR3 DNA reads TGCGCCAGCAGCCGGAGGAGCTCCTATAATTCACCCCTCCACTTT. V is TRBV5-1 and J is TRBJ1-6, with D uncertain. Trimming took 4 bases from V and 0 from J, leaving 8 bases between them. CDR1 is SGHRS, CDR2 YFSETQ, per germline. The CDR3 contains 15 residues.

The chain has TRBV11-2 and TRBJ2-3, with 8 bases aligning to TRBD2. Losses at the gene ends were 0 bases for V and 7 bases for J; bases not matched to a gene: 9. This CDR3 is 16 amino acids long. CDR1 and CDR2 (germline): SGHAT, FQNNGV. The CDR3, as DNA: TGTGCCAGCAGCTTAGATGGGACGGGAGGGCCCTATACGCAGTATTTT. Protein product: CASSLDGTGGPYTQYF.

V and J are TRBV7-9 and TRBJ1-4; 8 positions agree with TRBD1. Germline trimming cut 5 bases from V and 8 bases from J; bases unmatched to any gene: 13. The CDR3 runs to 16 residues. In germline, CDR1 is SEHNR, CDR2 FQNEAQ (reference sequence). The DNA of the CDR3 is TGTGCCAGCAGCCCAGGACAGGGCAGTTTCAGCGAAAAACTGTTTTTT. Protein sequence: CASSPGQGSFSEKLFF.

This chain links TRBV30 with TRBJ1-1, with D uncertain. The CDR3 is made up of 14 amino acids. V lost 0 bases and J lost 7, with 15 bases in between. Per the germline V gene, CDR1 is GTSNPN and CDR2 is SVGIG (reference sequence). The CDR3 loop reads CAWSVRSGLSEAFF. CDR3 in DNA: TGTGCCTGGAGTGTACGGTCAGGCCTTAGTGAAGCTTTCTTT.

V and J are TRBV7-2 and TRBJ1-5; a possible D gene is TRBD1 (5 bases). CDR3 size: 15 residues. Trimming removed 5 bases from V and 4 bases from J, with 15 bases in between. The germline CDR1 and CDR2 sequences are SGHTA and FQGNSA. The CDR3 sequence: CASSLATAQNQPQHF. In nucleotides, the CDR3 is TGTGCCAGCAGCCTCGCGACAGCCCAAAATCAGCCCCAGCATTTT.

The gene calls are TRBV5-1 and TRBJ2-1; 11 positions agree with TRBD1. The CDR3 loop spans 17 amino acids. With V trimmed by 3 bases and J by 6 bases, 11 bases remained unmatched. The germline V gene has CDR1 SGHRS and CDR2 YFSETQ. The CDR3 DNA is TGCGCCAGCAGCTCTCTACTGGGACAGGGGGAGGCCAATGAGCAGTTCTTC. It translates to CASSSLLGQGEANEQFF.

The rearrangement joins TRBV6-6 to TRBJ1-1; 7 bases map to TRBD1. The CDR3 has 13 amino acids. The J segment lost 8 bases and the V segment lost 6 bases, leaving 9 bases of the junction unmatched. Germline CDR1 is MNHNY and CDR2 is SVGAGI (reference sequence). CDR3 residues: CASRSGGFKEAFF. The DNA of the CDR3 is TGTGCCAGCAGATCAGGGGGTTTCAAGGAAGCTTTCTTT.

The CDR3: CASSPGGSYEQYF. The CDR3 coding sequence is TGTGCCAGCTCACCCGGGGGATCCTACGAGCAGTACTTC. The gene calls are TRBV18 and TRBJ2-7; perhaps TRBD2 as D (6 bases). V was pared by 3 bases and J by 1 base, with 7 bases between. CDR3 length equals 13 residues. In germline, CDR1 is KGHSH, CDR2 LQKENI.

The V gene is TRBV27, the J gene TRBJ1-1, with TRBD1 as a possible D gene (5 bases). Trimming took off 6 bases at V and 1 base at J, with 15 bases between the two ends. The CDR3 spans 15 residues. Germline V gene data show CDR1 as MNHEY and CDR2 as SMNVEV (reference sequence). CDR3 coding DNA: TGTGCCAGCAGCCTACACGGGGGGGGGAACACTGAAGCTTTCTTT. Translating it yields CASSLHGGGNTEAFF.

This sequence joins TRBV4-2 and TRBJ2-3, with D possibly matching TRBD1 (6 bases). This CDR3 spans 13 amino acids. Germline V gene sequence: CDR1 LGHNA, CDR2 YNFKEQ. Trimming cost V 4 bases and J 1 base, with 6 bases left between them. The CDR3 DNA sequence: TGTGCCAGCAGCCGGGGGCGCACAGATACGCAGTATTTT. Its translation: CASSRGRTDTQYF.

This chain joins TRBV6-6 and TRBJ2-1, with D uncertain. The CDR3 has 15 amino acids. V was trimmed by 6 bases and J by 0 bases, leaving 12 bases between them. CDR1 is MNHNY, CDR2 SVGAGI, per germline (reference sequence). This CDR3 is CASSSVPSSYNEQFF. CDR3 nucleotide sequence: TGTGCCAGCAGCTCCGTCCCGAGCTCCTACAATGAGCAGTTCTTC.

The V and J genes are TRBV6-5 and TRBJ1-1; TRBD1 is a possible D gene (5 bases). From germline, CDR1 is MNHEY and CDR2 SVGAGI. The V end was cut by 6 bases, the J end by 1 base, with 9 bases between. The CDR3 has 13 residues. CDR3 protein: CASRVGQNTEAFF. Here the CDR3 DNA reads TGTGCCAGCAGGGTCGGACAGAACACTGAAGCTTTCTTT.

This clone was observed a handful of times. The CDR3, as DNA: TGTGCCTGGTCCCCCGTGACAGGGGGATTTGAAGCTTTCTTT. Its translation is CAWSPVTGGFEAFF. The chain employs TRBV30 and TRBJ1-1, with TRBD1 matching 9 bases. Germline lookup yields CDR1 GTSNPN and CDR2 SVGIG (reference sequence). The CDR3 loop spans 14 amino acids. J was trimmed by 7 bases and V by 5 bases; bases with no gene match: 11.

The rearrangement uses TRBV5-1 and TRBJ2-1, with 11 bases identical to TRBD2. Germline values: CDR1 SGHRS, CDR2 YFSETQ. The CDR3 is 15 amino acids. J gave up 9 bases and V 3 bases, and 8 bases lay outside the gene matches. The CDR3 region has the DNA TGCGCCAGCAGCTCCGGACTAGCGGGTTTAACTGAGCAGTTCTTC. Encoded protein: CASSSGLAGLTEQFF. The full variable domain, completed using reference TRBV5-1 and TRBJ2-1, is KAGVTQTPRYLIKTRGQQVTLSCSPISGHRSVSWYQQTPGQGLQFLFEYFSETQRNKGNFPGRFSGRQFSNSRSEMNVSTLELGDSALYLCASSSGLAGLTEQFFGPGTRLTVL.

The V call is TRBV28, the J call TRBJ1-1; D unresolved. Germline CDR1 is MDHEN and CDR2 is SYDVKM. V lost 7 bases and J 1 base, leaving 13 bases between the germline ends. CDR3 length: 14 amino acids. The DNA for the CDR3 is TGTGCCAGCACTGGCCTTACAGAGAACACTGAAGCTTTCTTT. Protein sequence: CASTGLTENTEAFF. The full variable domain, its missing parts supplied by reference TRBV28 and TRBJ1-1, is DVKVTQSSRYLVKRTGEKVFLECVQDMDHENMFWYRQDPGLGLRLIYFSYDVKMKEKGDIPEGYSVSREKKERFSLILESASTNQTSMYLCASTGLTENTEAFFGQGTRLTVV.